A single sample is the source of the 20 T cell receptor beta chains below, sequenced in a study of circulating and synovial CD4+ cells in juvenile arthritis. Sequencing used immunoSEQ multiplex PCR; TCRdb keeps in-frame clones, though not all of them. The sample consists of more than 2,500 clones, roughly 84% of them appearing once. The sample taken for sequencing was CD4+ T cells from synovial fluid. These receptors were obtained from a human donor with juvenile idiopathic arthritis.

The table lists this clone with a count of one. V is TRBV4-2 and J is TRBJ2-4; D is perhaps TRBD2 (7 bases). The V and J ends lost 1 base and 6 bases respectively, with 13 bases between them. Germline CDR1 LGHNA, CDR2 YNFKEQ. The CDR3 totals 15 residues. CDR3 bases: TGTGCCAGCAGCCAAGGGGAGGGGGAGGCAAACATTCAGTACTTC. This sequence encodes CASSQGEGEANIQYF.

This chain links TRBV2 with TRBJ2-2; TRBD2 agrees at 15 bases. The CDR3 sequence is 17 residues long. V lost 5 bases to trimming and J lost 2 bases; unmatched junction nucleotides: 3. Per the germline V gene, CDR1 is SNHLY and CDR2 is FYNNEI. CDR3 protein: CASSWTSGRVNTGELFF. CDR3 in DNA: TGTGCCAGCAGTTGGACTAGCGGGAGGGTAAACACCGGGGAGCTGTTTTTT.

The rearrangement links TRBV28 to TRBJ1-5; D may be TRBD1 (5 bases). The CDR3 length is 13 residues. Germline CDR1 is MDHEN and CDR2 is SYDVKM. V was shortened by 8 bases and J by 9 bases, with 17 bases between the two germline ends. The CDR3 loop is CASDSLSLRPQHF. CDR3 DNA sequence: TGTGCCAGCGACAGTTTATCTTTGAGGCCCCAGCATTTT. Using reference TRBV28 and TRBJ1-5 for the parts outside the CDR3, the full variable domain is DVKVTQSSRYLVKRTGEKVFLECVQDMDHENMFWYRQDPGLGLRLIYFSYDVKMKEKGDIPEGYSVSREKKERFSLILESASTNQTSMYLCASDSLSLRPQHFGDGTRLSIL.

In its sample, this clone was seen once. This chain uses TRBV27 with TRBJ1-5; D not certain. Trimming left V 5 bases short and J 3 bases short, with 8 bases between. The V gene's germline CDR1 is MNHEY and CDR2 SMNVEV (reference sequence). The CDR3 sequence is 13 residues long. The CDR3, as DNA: TGTGCCAGCAGTGCAGGCCACAATCAGCCCCAGCATTTT. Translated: CASSAGHNQPQHF.

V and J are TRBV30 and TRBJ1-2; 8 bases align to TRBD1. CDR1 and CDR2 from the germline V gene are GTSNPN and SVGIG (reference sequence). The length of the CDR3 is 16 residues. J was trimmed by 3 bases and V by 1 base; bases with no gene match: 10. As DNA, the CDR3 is TGTGCCTGGAGTGCGAAGCCAGGGGGCGCTGACTATGGCTACACCTTC. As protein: CAWSAKPGGADYGYTF.

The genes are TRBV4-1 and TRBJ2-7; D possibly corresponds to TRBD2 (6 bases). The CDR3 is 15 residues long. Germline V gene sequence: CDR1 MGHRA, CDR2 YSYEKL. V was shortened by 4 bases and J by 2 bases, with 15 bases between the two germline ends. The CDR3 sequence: CASSRGARETYEQYF. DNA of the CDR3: TGCGCCAGCAGCCGCGGGGCCAGGGAGACCTACGAGCAGTACTTC.

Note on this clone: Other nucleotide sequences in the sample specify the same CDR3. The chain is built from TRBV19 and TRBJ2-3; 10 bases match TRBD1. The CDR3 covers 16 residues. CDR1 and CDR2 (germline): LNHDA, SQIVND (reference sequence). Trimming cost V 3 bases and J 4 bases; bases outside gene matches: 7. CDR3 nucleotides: TGTGCCAGTAGTATCTTGTGGGGACAGGGGTCAGATACGCAGTATTTT. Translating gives CASSILWGQGSDTQYF.

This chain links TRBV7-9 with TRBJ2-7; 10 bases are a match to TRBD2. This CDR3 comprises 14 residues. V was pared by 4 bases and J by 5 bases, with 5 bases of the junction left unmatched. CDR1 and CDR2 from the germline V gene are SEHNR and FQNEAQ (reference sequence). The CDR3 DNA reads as TGTGCCAGCAGCTCAAGCGGGGGGGAAAACGAGCAGTACTTC. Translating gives CASSSSGGENEQYF.

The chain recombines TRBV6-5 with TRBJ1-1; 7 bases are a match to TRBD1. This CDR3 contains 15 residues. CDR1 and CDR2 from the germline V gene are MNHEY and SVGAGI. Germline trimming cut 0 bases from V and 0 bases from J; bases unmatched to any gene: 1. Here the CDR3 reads CASSYSTGMNTEAFF. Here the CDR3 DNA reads TGTGCCAGCAGTTACTCGACAGGGATGAACACTGAAGCTTTCTTT.

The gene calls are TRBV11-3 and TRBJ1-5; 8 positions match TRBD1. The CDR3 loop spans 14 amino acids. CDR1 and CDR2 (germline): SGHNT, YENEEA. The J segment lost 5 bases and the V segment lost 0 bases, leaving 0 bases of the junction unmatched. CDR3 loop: CASSLDRGHQPQHF. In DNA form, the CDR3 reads TGTGCCAGCAGCTTAGACAGGGGGCATCAGCCCCAGCATTTT.

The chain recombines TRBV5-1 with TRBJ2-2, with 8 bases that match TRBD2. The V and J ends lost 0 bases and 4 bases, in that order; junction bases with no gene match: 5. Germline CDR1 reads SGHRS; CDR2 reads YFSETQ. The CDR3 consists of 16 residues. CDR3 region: CASSLDPGGVTGELFF. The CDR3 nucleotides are TGCGCCAGCAGCTTGGATCCGGGGGGGGTCACCGGGGAGCTGTTTTTT.

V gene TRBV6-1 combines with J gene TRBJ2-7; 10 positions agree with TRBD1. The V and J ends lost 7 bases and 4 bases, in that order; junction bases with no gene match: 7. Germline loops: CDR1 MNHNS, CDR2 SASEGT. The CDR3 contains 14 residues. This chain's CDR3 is CASTGRGQGYEQYF. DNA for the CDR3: TGTGCCAGCACCGGGAGGGGACAGGGGTACGAGCAGTACTTC.

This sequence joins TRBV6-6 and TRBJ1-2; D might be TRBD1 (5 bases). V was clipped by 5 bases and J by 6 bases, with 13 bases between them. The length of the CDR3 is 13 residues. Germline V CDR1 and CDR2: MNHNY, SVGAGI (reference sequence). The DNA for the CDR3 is TGTGCCAGCAGTCCCAGGGTTGGGGATGGCTACACCTTC. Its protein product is CASSPRVGDGYTF.

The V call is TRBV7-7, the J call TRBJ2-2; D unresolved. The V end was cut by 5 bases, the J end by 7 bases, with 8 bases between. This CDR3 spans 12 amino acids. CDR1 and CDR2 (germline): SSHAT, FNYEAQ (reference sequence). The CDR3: CASSIPGGELFF. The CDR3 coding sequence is TGTGCCAGCAGCATCCCAGGCGGGGAGCTGTTTTTT.

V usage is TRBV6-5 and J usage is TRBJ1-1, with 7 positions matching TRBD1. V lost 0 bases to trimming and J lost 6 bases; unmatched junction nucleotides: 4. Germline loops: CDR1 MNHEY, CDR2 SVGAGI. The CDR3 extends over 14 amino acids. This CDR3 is CASSYSTGTAEAFF. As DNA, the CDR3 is TGTGCCAGCAGTTACTCGACAGGGACGGCTGAAGCTTTCTTT.

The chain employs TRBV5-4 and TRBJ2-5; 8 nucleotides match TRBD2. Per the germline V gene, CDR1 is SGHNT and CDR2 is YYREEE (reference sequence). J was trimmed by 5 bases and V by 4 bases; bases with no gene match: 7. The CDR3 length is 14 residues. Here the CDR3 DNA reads TGTGCCAGCAGCGCCCGCGGGGGGAGGGAGACCCAGTACTTC. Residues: CASSARGGRETQYF.

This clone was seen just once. CDR3 sequence (DNA): TGTGCCATCAGTGAGCCACCGGGACTAGCGGGCTCCTACGAGCAGTACTTC. Its protein is CAISEPPGLAGSYEQYF. The V call is TRBV10-3, the J call TRBJ2-7; 12 nucleotides align to TRBD2. Germline CDR1 and CDR2: ENHRY and SYGVKD. The V segment lost 2 bases and the J segment 0 bases; nucleotides outside the gene matches: 5. The CDR3 covers 17 residues.

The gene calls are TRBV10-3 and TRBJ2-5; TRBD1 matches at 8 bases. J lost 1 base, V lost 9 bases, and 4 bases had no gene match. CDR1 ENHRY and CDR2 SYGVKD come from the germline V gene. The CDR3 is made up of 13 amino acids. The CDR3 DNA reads TGTGCCATAGGGACAGGCGTCCAAGAGACCCAGTACTTC. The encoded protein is CAIGTGVQETQYF.

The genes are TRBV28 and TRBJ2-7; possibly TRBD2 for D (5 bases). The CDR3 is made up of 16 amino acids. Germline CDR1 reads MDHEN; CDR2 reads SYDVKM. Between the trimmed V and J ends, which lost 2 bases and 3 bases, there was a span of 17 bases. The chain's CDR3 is CASSLIGLKRGYEQYF. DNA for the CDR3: TGTGCCAGCAGTTTAATTGGACTCAAACGGGGCTACGAGCAGTACTTC.

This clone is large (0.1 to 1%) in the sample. The CDR3 reads CASRGAHTYEQYF. CDR3 bases: TGTGCCAGCAGGGGGGCCCACACCTACGAGCAGTACTTC. The chain joins TRBV6-6 to TRBJ2-7, with D possibly being TRBD1 (6 bases). V was clipped by 6 bases and J by 2 bases, with 11 bases between them. CDR1 is MNHNY and CDR2 is SVGAGI in the germline V gene (reference sequence). The CDR3 sequence is 13 residues long.